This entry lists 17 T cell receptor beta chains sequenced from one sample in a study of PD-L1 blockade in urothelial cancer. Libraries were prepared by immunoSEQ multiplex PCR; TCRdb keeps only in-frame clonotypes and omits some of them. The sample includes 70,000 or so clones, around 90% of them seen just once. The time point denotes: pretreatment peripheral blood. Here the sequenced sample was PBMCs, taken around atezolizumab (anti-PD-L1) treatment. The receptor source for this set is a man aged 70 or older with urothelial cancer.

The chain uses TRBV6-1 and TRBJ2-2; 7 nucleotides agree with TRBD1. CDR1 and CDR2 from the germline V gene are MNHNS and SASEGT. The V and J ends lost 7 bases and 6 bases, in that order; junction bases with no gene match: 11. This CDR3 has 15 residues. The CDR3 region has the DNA TGTGCCAGCATACGACAGGGTGGACGATCCGGGGAGCTGTTTTTT. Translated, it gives CASIRQGGRSGELFF.

The CDR3 nucleotides read TGTGCCAGCAGTTTTTGGGAGAGTGGCACAGATACGCAGTATTTT. It is translated as CASSFWESGTDTQYF. The chain joins TRBV28 to TRBJ2-3; D perhaps matches TRBD2 (5 bases). With 3 bases removed from V and 1 base from J, the gap between germline ends came to 11 bases. The CDR3 consists of 15 residues. Germline CDR1 reads MDHEN; CDR2 reads SYDVKM.

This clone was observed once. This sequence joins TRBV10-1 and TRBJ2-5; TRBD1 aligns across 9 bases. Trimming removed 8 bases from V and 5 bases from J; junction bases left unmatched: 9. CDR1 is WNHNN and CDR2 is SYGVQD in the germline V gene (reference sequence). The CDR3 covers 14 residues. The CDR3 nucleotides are TGCGCCAGCGCTCGGGACAGGGTGGACGAGACCCAGTACTTC. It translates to CASARDRVDETQYF.

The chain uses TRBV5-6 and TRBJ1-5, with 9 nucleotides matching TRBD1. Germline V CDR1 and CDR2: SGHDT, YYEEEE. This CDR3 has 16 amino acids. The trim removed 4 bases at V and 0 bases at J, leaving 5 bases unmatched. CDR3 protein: CASSTQGASSNQPQHF. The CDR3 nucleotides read TGTGCCAGCAGCACACAGGGGGCCAGTAGCAATCAGCCCCAGCATTTT.

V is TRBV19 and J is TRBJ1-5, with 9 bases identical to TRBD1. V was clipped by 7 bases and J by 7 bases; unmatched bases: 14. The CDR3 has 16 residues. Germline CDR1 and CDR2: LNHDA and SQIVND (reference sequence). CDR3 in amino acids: CASILSGTGMGQPQHF. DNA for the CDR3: TGTGCCAGTATTCTTTCCGGGACAGGGATGGGCCAGCCCCAGCATTTT. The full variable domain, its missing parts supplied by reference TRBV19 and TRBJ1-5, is DGGITQSPKYLFRKEGQNVTLSCEQNLNHDAMYWYRQDPGQGLRLIYYSQIVNDFQKGDIAEGYSVSREKKESFPLTVTSAQKNPTAFYLCASILSGTGMGQPQHFGDGTRLSIL.

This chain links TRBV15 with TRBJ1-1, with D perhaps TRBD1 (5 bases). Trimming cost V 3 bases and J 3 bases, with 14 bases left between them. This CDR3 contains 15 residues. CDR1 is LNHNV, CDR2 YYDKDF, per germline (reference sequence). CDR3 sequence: CATSRPDIGDTEAFF. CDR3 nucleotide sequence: TGTGCCACCAGCAGGCCGGACATTGGGGACACTGAAGCTTTCTTT.

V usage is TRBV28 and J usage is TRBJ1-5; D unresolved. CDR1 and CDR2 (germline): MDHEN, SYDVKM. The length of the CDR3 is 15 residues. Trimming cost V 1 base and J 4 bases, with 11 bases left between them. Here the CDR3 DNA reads TGTGCCAGCAGTTTATCTTTGGCGGGAAATCAGCCCCAGCATTTT. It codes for CASSLSLAGNQPQHF. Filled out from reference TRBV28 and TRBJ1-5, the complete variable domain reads DVKVTQSSRYLVKRTGEKVFLECVQDMDHENMFWYRQDPGLGLRLIYFSYDVKMKEKGDIPEGYSVSREKKERFSLILESASTNQTSMYLCASSLSLAGNQPQHFGDGTRLSIL.

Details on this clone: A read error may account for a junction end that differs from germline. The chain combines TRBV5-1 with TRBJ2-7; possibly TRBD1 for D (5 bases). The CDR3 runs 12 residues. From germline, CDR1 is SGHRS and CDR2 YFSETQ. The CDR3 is CASSLEGAPRDF. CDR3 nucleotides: TGCGCCAGCAGCTTGGAAGGGGCCCCTCGGGACTTC.

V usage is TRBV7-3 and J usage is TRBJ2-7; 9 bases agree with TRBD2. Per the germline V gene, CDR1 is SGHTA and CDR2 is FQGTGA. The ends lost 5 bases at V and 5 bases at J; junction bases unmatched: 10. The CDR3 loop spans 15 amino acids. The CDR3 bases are TGTGCCAGCAGCCCAGATAGCGGGAGTCCTAACGAGCAGTACTTC. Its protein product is CASSPDSGSPNEQYF.

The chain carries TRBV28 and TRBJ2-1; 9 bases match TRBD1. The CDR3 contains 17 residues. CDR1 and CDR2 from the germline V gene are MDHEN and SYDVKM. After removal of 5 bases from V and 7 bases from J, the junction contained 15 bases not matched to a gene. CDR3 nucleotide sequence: TGTGCCAGCAGTGGGTCCCCTCTACAGGGGGCGAATAATGAGCAGTTCTTC. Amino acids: CASSGSPLQGANNEQFF.

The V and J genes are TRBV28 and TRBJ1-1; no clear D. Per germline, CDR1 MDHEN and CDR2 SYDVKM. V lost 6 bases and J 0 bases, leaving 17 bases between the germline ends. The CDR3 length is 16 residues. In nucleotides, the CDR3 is TGTGCCAGCAGATGGAGACCGTCGGGGTTGAACACTGAAGCTTTCTTT. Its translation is CASRWRPSGLNTEAFF.

The chain's CDR3 is CASSYRRGGAFYGYTF. The CDR3 DNA is TGTGCCAGCAGTTACCGCCGTGGGGGGGCATTCTATGGCTACACCTTC. This rearrangement joins TRBV27 to TRBJ1-2, with D perhaps matching TRBD1 (6 bases). Between the trimmed V and J ends, which lost 4 bases and 4 bases, there was a span of 19 bases. The CDR3 is 16 amino acids. Germline assignment: CDR1 MNHEY and CDR2 SMNVEV (reference sequence).

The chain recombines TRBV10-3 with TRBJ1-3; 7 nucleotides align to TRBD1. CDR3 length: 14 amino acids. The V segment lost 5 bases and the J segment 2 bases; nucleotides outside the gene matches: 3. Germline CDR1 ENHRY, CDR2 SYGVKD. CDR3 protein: CAISFGTAGNTIYF. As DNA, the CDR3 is TGTGCCATCAGTTTCGGGACAGCTGGAAACACCATATATTTT.

The CDR3 spells CASSPRGLAGGRHYEQYF. As DNA, the CDR3 is TGTGCCAGTAGTCCAAGAGGACTAGCGGGAGGGCGCCACTACGAGCAGTACTTC. The chain uses TRBV19 and TRBJ2-7; TRBD2 matches at 15 bases. V dropped 5 bases and J dropped 3; count of bases not matched to a gene: 11. Germline CDR1 is LNHDA and CDR2 is SQIVND (reference sequence). This CDR3 spans 18 amino acids.

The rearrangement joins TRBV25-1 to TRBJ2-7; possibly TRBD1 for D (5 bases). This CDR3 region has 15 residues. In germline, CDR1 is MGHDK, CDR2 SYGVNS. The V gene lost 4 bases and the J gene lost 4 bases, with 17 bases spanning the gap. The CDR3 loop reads CASSAPTGNLYEQYF. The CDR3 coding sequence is TGTGCCAGCAGTGCCCCCACAGGAAACCTTTACGAGCAGTACTTC.

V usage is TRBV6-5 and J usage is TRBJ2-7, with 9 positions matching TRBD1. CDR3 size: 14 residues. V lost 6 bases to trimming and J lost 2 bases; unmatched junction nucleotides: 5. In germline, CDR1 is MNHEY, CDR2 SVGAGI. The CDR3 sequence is CASSRDRATYEQYF. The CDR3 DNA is TGTGCCAGCAGCCGGGACAGGGCCACCTACGAGCAGTACTTC.

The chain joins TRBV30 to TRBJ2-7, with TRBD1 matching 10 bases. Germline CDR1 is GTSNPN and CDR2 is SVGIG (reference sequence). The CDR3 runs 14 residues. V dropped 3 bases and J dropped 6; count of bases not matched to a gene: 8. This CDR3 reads CAWSKRQGAPEQYF. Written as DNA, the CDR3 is TGTGCCTGGAGCAAAAGACAGGGGGCCCCCGAGCAGTACTTC.